These 14 T cell receptor beta chains share one sample of origin, sequenced in a study of blood T cell repertoires in COVID-19. Measured with immunoSEQ multiplex PCR; TCRdb has only the in-frame clones, and not every one. The sample includes around 26,000 clones, approximately 88% of them seen just once. Sequences were obtained from peripheral blood. All receptors derive from a human donor with active COVID-19. The donor label of this sample is uncertain.

A single count supports this clone. This chain links TRBV2 with TRBJ2-3, with 14 bases identical to TRBD2. Losses at the gene ends were 4 bases for V and 9 bases for J; bases not matched to a gene: 0. This CDR3 contains 13 residues. Per the germline V gene, CDR1 is SNHLY and CDR2 is FYNNEI. CDR3 in amino acids: CASSGLAGGTQYF. The CDR3 coding sequence is TGTGCCAGCAGTGGACTAGCGGGAGGGACGCAGTATTTT. Drawing the rest from reference TRBV2 and TRBJ2-3, the complete variable domain is EPEVTQTPSHQVTQMGQEVILRCVPISNHLYFYWYRQILGQKVEFLVSFYNNEISEKSEIFDDQFSVERPDGSNFTLKIRSTKLEDSAMYFCASSGLAGGTQYFGPGTRLTVL.

This clone was detected once. The chain has TRBV12-3 or TRBV12-4 and TRBJ1-1, with no clear D. V was pared by 3 bases and J by 5 bases, with 10 bases between. The CDR3 length is 13 residues. For the CDR3, the DNA is TGTGCCAGCAGTTTTGGAGGGCGGACTGAAGCTTTCTTT. Translating it yields CASSFGGRTEAFF.

CDR3 sequence: CASSSPGEPQHF. The CDR3 DNA reads as TGTGCCAGCAGTTCTCCCGGGGAGCCCCAGCATTTT. This chain uses TRBV6-5 with TRBJ1-5; no definite D call. Germline V gene data show CDR1 as MNHEY and CDR2 as SVGAGI. Trimming removed 4 bases at V and 8 bases at J, with 9 bases between. The CDR3 covers 12 residues.

This sequence joins TRBV30 and TRBJ1-5; D gene uncertain. Germline V gene data show CDR1 as GTSNPN and CDR2 as SVGIG (reference sequence). CDR3 length: 13 amino acids. Trimming removed 5 bases at V and 0 bases at J, with 8 bases between. CDR3 protein: CAWAPYSNQPQHF. The CDR3 DNA reads TGTGCCTGGGCCCCTTATAGCAATCAGCCCCAGCATTTT. Looking up the rest from reference TRBV30 and TRBJ1-5 gives the full variable domain: SQTIHQWPATLVQPVGSPLSLECTVEGTSNPNLYWYRQAAGRGLQLLFYSVGIGQISSEVPQNLSASRPQDRQFILSSKKLLLSDSGFYLCAWAPYSNQPQHFGDGTRLSIL.

This rearrangement joins TRBV2 to TRBJ2-5; TRBD2 might be the D (6 bases). Trimming removed 8 bases from V and 6 bases from J, with 22 bases in between. The germline V gene has CDR1 SNHLY and CDR2 FYNNEI. The CDR3 is made up of 15 amino acids. The CDR3 is CASRPPGDSLQTQYF. The CDR3 DNA reads as TGTGCCAGCCGCCCCCCCGGGGACTCCCTTCAGACCCAGTACTTC.

This clone was detected a few times. V usage is TRBV6-5 and J usage is TRBJ2-1; TRBD1 might be the D (5 bases). Germline values: CDR1 MNHEY, CDR2 SVGAGI. V dropped 6 bases and J dropped 9 bases, with 12 bases sitting between them. The CDR3 is 12 residues long. CDR3 sequence (DNA): TGTGCCAGCAGCGTGGAAAGGGGTGAGCAGTTCTTC. Residues: CASSVERGEQFF.

The chain uses TRBV19 and TRBJ1-1; unclear D gene. The germline gives CDR1 LNHDA, CDR2 SQIVND (reference sequence). The V end lost 5 bases, the J end lost 10 bases, and 26 bases lay between the germline ends. This CDR3 region has 16 residues. CDR3 DNA sequence: TGTGCCAGTAGTCCTCCTCCAACCCACTTTACGCGGGGAGCTTTCTTT. Its translation is CASSPPPTHFTRGAFF. Full variable domain (rest looked up from reference TRBV19 and TRBJ1-1): DGGITQSPKYLFRKEGQNVTLSCEQNLNHDAMYWYRQDPGQGLRLIYYSQIVNDFQKGDIAEGYSVSREKKESFPLTVTSAQKNPTAFYLCASSPPPTHFTRGAFFGQGTRLTVV.

The J gene is TRBJ2-2, the V gene TRBV9, with D possibly being TRBD2 (5 bases). The germline V gene encodes CDR1 SGDLS and CDR2 YYNGEE. The ends were cut back, 2 bases at V and 0 bases at J, with 17 bases in the middle. This CDR3 has 18 residues. The CDR3 loop is CASSVMGRGYANTGELFF. Here the CDR3 DNA reads TGTGCCAGCAGCGTCATGGGGAGAGGCTACGCGAACACCGGGGAGCTGTTTTTT.

The chain couples TRBV14 to TRBJ2-5; 7 bases line up with TRBD2. Trimming removed 4 bases from V and 5 bases from J; junction bases left unmatched: 16. Per germline, CDR1 SGHDN and CDR2 FVKESK. The CDR3 is 17 residues long. The CDR3 nucleotides read TGTGCCAGCAGCCTCGGTGCGGCGGGAGTGATGGAGGAGACCCAGTACTTC. This sequence encodes CASSLGAAGVMEETQYF.

This chain joins TRBV5-1 and TRBJ2-2; 7 bases match TRBD1. This CDR3 contains 15 residues. The V gene end was trimmed by 4 bases and the J gene end by 12 bases; junction bases not matched to a gene: 15. The germline V gene encodes CDR1 SGHRS and CDR2 YFSETQ. The CDR3, as DNA: TGCGCCAGCAGCCCAAAATTGGACAGGTTGAGGAAGCTGTTTTTT. Translated: CASSPKLDRLRKLFF. Variable domain in full (rest from reference TRBV5-1 and TRBJ2-2): KAGVTQTPRYLIKTRGQQVTLSCSPISGHRSVSWYQQTPGQGLQFLFEYFSETQRNKGNFPGRFSGRQFSNSRSEMNVSTLELGDSALYLCASSPKLDRLRKLFFGEGSRLTVL.

The V call is TRBV29-1, the J call TRBJ2-5; 7 nucleotides match TRBD1. V was pared by 1 base and J by 8 bases, with 1 base of the junction left unmatched. The CDR3 is made up of 11 amino acids. In germline, CDR1 is SQVTM, CDR2 ANQGSEA. CDR3 nucleotides: TGCAGCGTTGAAGTAGGGGGCACCCAGTACTTC. Amino acids: CSVEVGGTQYF. Variable domain in full (rest from reference TRBV29-1 and TRBJ2-5): SAVISQKPSRDICQRGTSLTIQCQVDSQVTMMFWYRQQPGQSLTLIATANQGSEATYESGFVIDKFPISRPNLTFSTLTVSNMSPEDSSIYLCSVEVGGTQYFGPGTRLLVL.

In DNA form, the CDR3 reads TGTGCCAGCAGATTCGACAGGGGGCGCGTTGAGACCCAGTACTTC. Protein sequence: CASRFDRGRVETQYF. The J gene is TRBJ2-5, the V gene TRBV2; 10 bases line up with TRBD1. The CDR3 totals 15 residues. V was clipped by 6 bases and J by 5 bases; unmatched bases: 9. CDR1 is SNHLY and CDR2 is FYNNEI in the germline V gene.

This chain joins TRBV6-6 and TRBJ2-2, with 9 bases fitting TRBD2. This CDR3 is built from 16 residues. Losses at the gene ends were 0 bases for V and 1 base for J; bases not matched to a gene: 0. CDR1 and CDR2 (germline): MNHNY, SVGAGI (reference sequence). CDR3 in DNA: TGTGCCAGCAGTTACTCGACTAGCGGGAACACCGGGGAGCTGTTTTTT. It yields the protein CASSYSTSGNTGELFF.

This clone was recorded only once. The J gene is TRBJ1-2, the V gene TRBV5-6; D might be TRBD1 (5 bases). V dropped 7 bases and J dropped 4 bases, with 29 bases sitting between them. The CDR3 has 18 amino acids. Germline V gene lookup returns CDR1 SGHDT and CDR2 YYEEEE. CDR3 DNA sequence: TGTGCCAGCTCCACCCCCCTAATTAGACAGAGACTCCCCTATGGCTACACCTTC. It codes for CASSTPLIRQRLPYGYTF. Complete variable domain (other parts from reference TRBV5-6 and TRBJ1-2): DAGVTQSPTHLIKTRGQQVTLRCSPKSGHDTVSWYQQALGQGPQFIFQYYEEEERQRGNFPDRFSGHQFPNYSSELNVNALLLGDSALYLCASSTPLIRQRLPYGYTFGSGTRLTVV.